The source of this T cell receptor (beta chain) is a study of cytomegalovirus exposure and HLA in healthy donors. There are 15 residues in the CDR3. CDR1 and CDR2 (germline): MNHEY, SVGAGI. V gave up 7 bases and J gave up 5 bases; unmatched junction bases: 9. The PCR employed 60 Vbeta primers together with 13 Jbeta primers. The method was immunoSEQ multiplex PCR; TCRdb's version includes in-frame clones alone and lacks a portion of them. The sample has about 180,000 clones; 60% to 85% are singletons. The receptor was isolated from a man aged 18 to 30 in good health and CMV-seronegative. The sample comprised PBMCs. The V gene is TRBV6-5, the J gene TRBJ2-7; 12 nucleotides align to TRBD2. CDR3: CASTRRTSGVDEQYF. CDR3 bases: TGTGCCAGCACTAGGAGGACTAGCGGGGTCGACGAGCAGTACTTC.